Listed here are 14 T cell receptor beta chains from one sample, sequenced in a study of human T cells and chemical hapten exposure. MiXCR, run by TCRdb on the RACE reads, gives a single entry per CDR3 protein. The data hold about 350,000 distinct CDR3 sequences, with roughly 6% observed a single time. Time point specified: pre-sensitization, week 0. Noted treatment: therapeutic diphenylcyclopropenone sensitization with weekly scalp DPC. Material: whole blood, obtained in connection with sensitization to the hapten diphenylcyclopropenone (DPC). The receptors stem from a young woman with alopecia areata. Some clones in this sample may be carry-over from other donors' samples.

This clonotype was seen ten or more times. The CDR3: CASSYRGGPYNEQFF. CDR3 coding DNA: TGTGCCAGCAGTTACCGCGGGGGCCCCTACAATGAGCAGTTCTTC. The rearrangement uses TRBV6-2 or TRBV6-3 and TRBJ2-1, with a weak D call TRBD2 (7 bases). Trimming took 2 bases from V and 2 from J, leaving 10 bases between them. The germline V gene has CDR1 MNHEY and CDR2 SVGEGT. The CDR3 sequence is 15 residues long.

This clonotype was seen more than once but under ten times. This chain uses TRBV12-1 with TRBJ2-3; the table names TRBD1, a call not compared with the DNA. TRBV12-1 corresponds to a pseudogene. The CDR3 spans 16 residues. CDR3 sequence (DNA): TGTGCCAGCAGCTTAGGCGGGGGGCACCCCACAGATACGCAGTATTTT. It is translated as CASSLGGGHPTDTQYF.

V and J are TRBV28 and TRBJ2-6, with D uncertain. The germline gives CDR1 MDHEN, CDR2 SYDVKM. V was trimmed by 1 base and J by 0 bases, leaving 10 bases between them. CDR3 size: 17 residues. CDR3 amino acids: CASSLSDGDSGANVLTF. CDR3 nucleotides: TGTGCCAGCAGTTTATCGGACGGAGACTCTGGGGCCAACGTCCTGACTTTC.

This clonotype was observed at least ten times. The chain couples TRBV12-5 to TRBJ1-5; D is perhaps TRBD1 (6 bases). CDR1 and CDR2 from the germline V gene are LGHNT and FRNRAP. The CDR3 totals 14 residues. Trimming stripped 4 bases from V and 7 bases from J, with 14 bases between. The CDR3 DNA reads TGTGCTAGTGGTTGGGGGCAGGGTAGGCAGCCCCAGCATTTT. Amino acid sequence: CASGWGQGRQPQHF.

The CDR3: CASRPDSFNSPLHF. DNA for the CDR3: TGCGCCAGCAGACCAGACAGTTTTAATTCACCCCTCCACTTT. This chain joins TRBV5-1 and TRBJ1-6, with D tentatively TRBD1 (5 bases). Germline V lookup: CDR1 SGHRS, CDR2 YFSETQ. The CDR3 length is 14 residues. Trimming shortened V by 5 bases and J by 6 bases, and 12 bases separated the two germline ends.

This clonotype was observed a few times. V and J are TRBV24-1 and TRBJ2-3; tentatively, D is TRBD1 (7 bases). The CDR3 runs 16 residues. The V gene's germline CDR1 is KGHDR and CDR2 SFDVKD. The germline V and J ends were trimmed by 3 bases and 5 bases, with 17 bases remaining between them. This CDR3 reads CATSDGQGGPRDTQYF. The CDR3 region has the DNA TGTGCCACCAGTGATGGGCAGGGGGGACCTAGAGATACGCAGTATTTT.

This clonotype was counted ten times or more. A junction end diverges from the germline sequence, so it may reflect a read error. The V and J genes are TRBV5-1 and TRBJ2-3; D gene ambiguous. Germline CDR1 and CDR2: SGHRS and YFSETQ. The CDR3 length is 12 residues. CDR3 nucleotide sequence: TGTGCCAGCAGCTTAGTTGCAGATACGCAGTATTTT. It translates to CASSLVADTQYF.

The sample holds many counts of this clonotype. The V and J genes are TRBV28 and TRBJ1-6; TRBD1 aligns across 9 bases. Germline V gene sequence: CDR1 MDHEN, CDR2 SYDVKM. V shed 8 bases, J shed 5 bases, and the junction held 1 base outside the gene matches. This CDR3 has 13 amino acids. The CDR3 here is CASGDRDNSPLHF. DNA for the CDR3: TGTGCCAGCGGGGACAGGGATAATTCACCCCTCCACTTT.

This clonotype was recorded at least ten times. The J gene is TRBJ2-5, the V gene TRBV11-2; a weak D match, TRBD1 (5 bases). Germline assignment: CDR1 SGHAT and CDR2 FQNNGV. The ends were cut back, 1 base at V and 4 bases at J, with 7 bases in the middle. The CDR3 has 13 residues. The CDR3 bases are TGTGCCAGCAGCTTAGGGACAACAGAGACCCAGTACTTC. Protein: CASSLGTTETQYF.

The J gene is TRBJ1-4, the V gene TRBV5-1; the D is unclear. Germline CDR1 and CDR2: SGHRS and YFSETQ. The CDR3 consists of 16 residues. V gave up 4 bases and J gave up 0 bases, with 13 bases separating them. CDR3 nucleotides: TGCGCCAGCAGCCCGGGGTCGGGCGCAACTAATGAAAAACTGTTTTTT. It yields the protein CASSPGSGATNEKLFF. Filled out from reference TRBV5-1 and TRBJ1-4, the complete variable domain reads KAGVTQTPRYLIKTRGQQVTLSCSPISGHRSVSWYQQTPGQGLQFLFEYFSETQRNKGNFPGRFSGRQFSNSRSEMNVSTLELGDSALYLCASSPGSGATNEKLFFGSGTQLSVL.

This clonotype was picked up a small number of times. The chain uses TRBV4-3 and TRBJ1-1; 12 bases are shared with TRBD1. CDR1 is LGHNA and CDR2 is YSLEER in the germline V gene. With 3 bases clipped from V and 7 bases from J, the junction kept 9 bases outside the gene matches. The CDR3 runs to 16 residues. The CDR3 protein is CASSHGAGQGAVEAFF. CDR3 bases: TGCGCCAGCAGCCACGGGGCGGGACAGGGGGCGGTTGAAGCTTTCTTT.

This clonotype was found many times. The chain has TRBV6-6 and TRBJ2-7, with D perhaps TRBD2 (5 bases). This CDR3 spans 14 amino acids. Per the germline V gene, CDR1 is MNHNY and CDR2 is SVGAGI (reference sequence). V lost 5 bases and J 5 bases, leaving 16 bases between the germline ends. DNA of the CDR3: TGTGCCAGCAGTCCATACCAAAGGGAGCACGAGCAGTACTTC. Protein: CASSPYQREHEQYF.

This clonotype was seen a handful of times. The chain carries TRBV6-5 and TRBJ1-5, with no clear D. The CDR3 is 16 amino acids. V dropped 5 bases and J dropped 0 bases, with 14 bases sitting between them. In germline, CDR1 is MNHEY, CDR2 SVGAGI. CDR3 in DNA: TGTGCCAGCAGTCGCAGTATACAATATAGCAATCAGCCCCAGCATTTT. It yields the protein CASSRSIQYSNQPQHF.

The rearrangement joins TRBV7-8 to TRBJ2-5; D unresolved. The length of the CDR3 is 18 residues. Trimming took 5 bases from V and 4 from J, leaving 26 bases between them. Germline lookup yields CDR1 SGHVS and CDR2 FQNEAQ. In nucleotides, the CDR3 is TGTGCCAGCAGCCCGTTAGGACCCCTCTCTAGGGCGGTAGAGACCCAGTACTTC. Translation: CASSPLGPLSRAVETQYF.